A single sample is the source of the 19 T cell receptor beta chains below, sequenced in a study of human T cells and chemical hapten exposure. TCRdb reanalysed the RACE reads using MiXCR and keeps one entry per CDR3 protein. The data hold about 380,000 distinct CDR3 sequences, with roughly 4.8% observed a single time. Time point denoted: patch test 1, 2 weeks after DPC sensitization. Stated treatment: therapeutic diphenylcyclopropenone sensitization with weekly scalp DPC. The sequencing used whole blood, collected in connection with sensitization to the hapten diphenylcyclopropenone (DPC). The source is a woman in her 50s with alopecia areata. Some clones in this sample may be carry-over from other donors' samples.

The chain couples TRBV6-5 to TRBJ2-7; 9 bases are a match to TRBD2. With 4 bases clipped from V and 0 bases from J, the junction kept 7 bases outside the gene matches. CDR1 and CDR2 from the germline V gene are MNHEY and SVGAGI. The CDR3 covers 16 residues. This chain's CDR3 is CASSSRTSAHSYEQYF. CDR3 bases: TGTGCCAGCAGTTCCCGGACTAGCGCCCACTCCTACGAGCAGTACTTC.

This clonotype was picked up many times. This chain uses TRBV3-1 with TRBJ2-5; TRBD2 matches 9 bases. Trimming at V came to 7 bases and at J to 4 bases, leaving 13 bases not matched to a gene. The CDR3 has 16 residues. Per germline, CDR1 LGHDT and CDR2 YNNKEL (reference sequence). CDR3 bases: TGTGCCAGCACCTCTCTCGGCGGGAGGGCCGGAGAGACCCAGTACTTC. Translation gives CASTSLGGRAGETQYF.

This clonotype showed up just a few times. This rearrangement joins TRBV10-3 to TRBJ2-7; 9 nucleotides agree with TRBD2. V lost 0 bases and J lost 0; bases outside the gene matches: 3. Germline V CDR1 and CDR2: ENHRY, SYGVKD. The CDR3 loop spans 16 amino acids. The CDR3 DNA follows: TGTGCCATCAGTGAGTCGAGGCGGGAGGGCTCCTACGAGCAGTACTTC. This translates into CAISESRREGSYEQYF.

This clonotype was observed a handful of times. V usage is TRBV7-8 and J usage is TRBJ2-5; D is possibly TRBD1 (6 bases). Germline V lookup: CDR1 SGHVS, CDR2 FQNEAQ. Between the trimmed V and J ends, which lost 3 bases and 1 base, there was a span of 9 bases. This CDR3 region has 14 residues. CDR3 region: CASSFTGLQETQYF. CDR3 bases: TGTGCCAGCAGCTTCACAGGGCTCCAAGAGACCCAGTACTTC. The entire variable domain, with the rest obtained from reference TRBV7-8 and TRBJ2-5, is as follows: GAGVSQSPRYKVAKRGQDVALRCDPISGHVSLFWYQQALGQGPEFLTYFQNEAQLDKSGLPSDRFFAERPEGSVSTLKIQRTQQEDSAVYLCASSFTGLQETQYFGPGTRLLVL.

This clonotype was observed many times. J is TRBJ1-5 and V is TRBV27; D is possibly TRBD1 (5 bases). This CDR3 has 13 residues. CDR1 MNHEY and CDR2 SMNVEV come from the germline V gene (reference sequence). V was shortened by 5 bases and J by 7 bases, with 12 bases between the two germline ends. CDR3 bases: TGTGCCAGCAGTGGCGGGACTCTCCAGCCCCAGCATTTT. Amino acids: CASSGGTLQPQHF.

This clonotype has only a few counts. The chain uses TRBV4-1 and TRBJ2-7; D might be TRBD1 (6 bases). The CDR3 length is 14 residues. V dropped 3 bases and J dropped 1 base, with 10 bases sitting between them. CDR1 is MGHRA and CDR2 is YSYEKL in the germline V gene. This CDR3 reads CASSQKQGSYEQYF. Written as DNA, the CDR3 is TGCGCCAGCAGCCAGAAACAGGGATCCTACGAGCAGTACTTC.

This clonotype occurred many times. The rearrangement uses TRBV6-6 and TRBJ1-5; 7 bases match TRBD1. Per the germline V gene, CDR1 is MNHNY and CDR2 is SVGAGI (reference sequence). Germline trimming cut 5 bases from V and 6 bases from J; bases unmatched to any gene: 4. There are 13 residues in the CDR3. CDR3 coding DNA: TGTGCCAGCAGTGCAACAGGGGCTCAGCCCCAGCATTTT. Its translation is CASSATGAQPQHF.

The V call is TRBV27, the J call TRBJ1-4, with a possible D match to TRBD1 (6 bases). Trimming cost V 6 bases and J 4 bases, with 15 bases left between them. In germline, CDR1 is MNHEY, CDR2 SMNVEV (reference sequence). The CDR3 has 15 amino acids. The CDR3 region has the DNA TGTGCCAGCAGCCCCACGGACAGCTATAATGAAAAACTGTTTTTT. It encodes CASSPTDSYNEKLFF.

This clonotype was observed many times. This rearrangement joins TRBV5-1 to TRBJ2-5; 7 bases are a match to TRBD2. V gave up 4 bases and J gave up 3 bases; unmatched junction bases: 12. Germline V gene data show CDR1 as SGHRS and CDR2 as YFSETQ. The CDR3 spans 16 residues. The CDR3 region has the DNA TGCGCCAGCAGCGCCGGCGTAGCCAGCGGGGAAGAGACCCAGTACTTC. This encodes CASSAGVASGEETQYF.

This clonotype was recorded at least ten times. The chain carries TRBV7-3 and TRBJ2-3, with D perhaps TRBD1 (5 bases). Trimming took off 2 bases at V and 0 bases at J, with 9 bases between the two ends. CDR1 is SGHTA, CDR2 FQGTGA, per germline. The CDR3 contains 15 residues. This chain's CDR3 is CASSLQGFSTDTQYF. In DNA form, the CDR3 reads TGTGCCAGCAGCTTACAGGGTTTTAGCACAGATACGCAGTATTTT.

This clonotype occurred many times. The chain links TRBV28 to TRBJ2-7, with 14 bases matching TRBD2. The CDR3 loop spans 16 amino acids. V dropped 6 bases and J dropped 5; count of bases not matched to a gene: 9. Germline V gives CDR1 MDHEN, CDR2 SYDVKM. This chain's CDR3 is CASSHGLAGGIHEQYF. Written as DNA, the CDR3 is TGTGCCAGCAGCCACGGACTAGCGGGAGGAATCCACGAGCAGTACTTC.

There are many counts of this clonotype. The chain couples TRBV5-1 to TRBJ1-6; 7 bases agree with TRBD1. CDR3 size: 16 residues. V shed 3 bases, J shed 8 bases, and the junction held 11 bases outside the gene matches. The germline V gene has CDR1 SGHRS and CDR2 YFSETQ. The CDR3 protein is CASSSWIPQGDSPLHF. The CDR3 DNA reads TGCGCCAGCAGCTCTTGGATCCCGCAGGGGGATTCACCCCTCCACTTT.

This clonotype was seen more than once but under ten times. This sequence joins TRBV7-9 and TRBJ1-1, with unresolved D. This CDR3 has 13 residues. The germline V and J ends were trimmed by 5 bases and 9 bases, with 16 bases remaining between them. Per the germline V gene, CDR1 is SEHNR and CDR2 is FQNEAQ (reference sequence). In DNA, the CDR3 is TGTGCCAGCAGCCTTGGAGGCAGACCCAAAGCTTTCTTT. Protein sequence: CASSLGGRPKAFF.

V usage is TRBV7-2 and J usage is TRBJ1-5, with 7 bases lining up with TRBD1. V was pared by 1 base and J by 5 bases, with 2 bases of the junction left unmatched. Germline assignment: CDR1 SGHTA and CDR2 FQGNSA. There are 14 residues in the CDR3. The CDR3 sequence is CASSLDRGYQPQHF. CDR3 DNA sequence: TGTGCCAGCAGCTTAGACAGGGGATATCAGCCCCAGCATTTT. Using reference TRBV7-2 and TRBJ1-5 for the parts outside the CDR3, the full variable domain is GAGVSQSPSNKVTEKGKDVELRCDPISGHTALYWYRQSLGQGLEFLIYFQGNSAPDKSGLPSDRFSAERTGGSVSTLTIQRTQQEDSAVYLCASSLDRGYQPQHFGDGTRLSIL.

The chain carries TRBV12-3 or TRBV12-4 and TRBJ2-1, with D possibly being TRBD2 (6 bases). The CDR3 totals 16 residues. Trimming pared 5 bases from V and 9 bases from J, leaving 23 bases between. The CDR3 spells CASSPGVVAVLIEQFF. The CDR3 coding sequence is TGTGCCAGCAGTCCGGGGGTGGTAGCTGTCCTGATTGAGCAGTTCTTC.

This clonotype was counted many times. V gene TRBV12-3 or TRBV12-4 combines with J gene TRBJ1-3; D remains unclear. Trimming took 7 bases from V and 8 from J, leaving 12 bases between them. The CDR3 is 12 residues long. The CDR3 DNA reads as TGTGCCAGCACCGCTAAAGTGGACACCATATATTTT. Protein sequence: CASTAKVDTIYF.

At least ten counts were recorded for this clonotype. V is TRBV12-3 or TRBV12-4 and J is TRBJ1-4; 10 bases agree with TRBD1. The CDR3 totals 15 residues. With V trimmed by 5 bases and J by 3 bases, 3 bases remained unmatched. The CDR3 bases are TGTGCCAGCAGTCCCGGACAGGGGGCTAATGAAAAACTGTTTTTT. This sequence encodes CASSPGQGANEKLFF.

This clonotype came up a few times. The chain has TRBV3-1 and TRBJ2-3, with 11 bases identical to TRBD1. Trimming removed 3 bases from V and 6 bases from J; junction bases left unmatched: 8. CDR3 length equals 16 residues. Germline assignment: CDR1 LGHDT and CDR2 YNNKEL (reference sequence). CDR3 sequence reads: CASSQEPGQGGDTQYF. The CDR3 DNA is TGTGCCAGCAGCCAGGAGCCGGGACAGGGGGGGGATACGCAGTATTTT.

This clonotype was seen many times. The CDR3 region is CASSPRTGRGTEAFF. As DNA, the CDR3 is TGCGCCAGCAGCCCGCGGACAGGGAGGGGCACTGAAGCTTTCTTT. V and J are TRBV5-1 and TRBJ1-1; 8 bases are a match to TRBD1. The germline gives CDR1 SGHRS, CDR2 YFSETQ. J lost 4 bases, V lost 4 bases, and 9 bases had no gene match. This CDR3 region has 15 residues.